The T cell receptor beta chain under discussion was sequenced for a study of human T cells and chemical hapten exposure. Background on the study: Patients, a majority of them female, were diagnosed with alopecia areata, totalis or universalis.

Time point defined: pre-sensitization, week 0. As to treatment: therapeutic diphenylcyclopropenone sensitization with weekly scalp DPC. Library construction involved attaching unique molecular identifiers to individual cDNA molecules, which allowed quantitative, reproducible TCR counting. Authors' analysis steps: Sequenced samples showed a median of around 100,000 TCRs each, with counts running from around 24,000 to 710,000. TCRdb independently ran MiXCR on the RACE reads; one entry per CDR3 protein. The V and J calls, along with clone size, are taken from TCRdb and not from the paper's own processing. The data show about 120,000 distinct CDR3 sequences, about 13% seen once. Note on this clonotype: Its antigen is unidentified.

With V trimmed by 7 bases and J by 5 bases, 4 bases remained unmatched. The CDR3 sequence is 12 residues long. The V gene's germline CDR1 is SGDLS and CDR2 YYNGEE. Study-level findings and limits: Expanded TCRs created a significantly greater count of big CDR3 similarity clusters than controls did.

Sequencing was performed on whole blood, taken in connection with sensitization to the hapten diphenylcyclopropenone (DPC). The TCR originated in a young woman with alopecia areata. Some clones in this sample may be carry-over from other donors' samples. The rearrangement uses TRBV9 and TRBJ2-3, with 7 bases lining up with TRBD2. In DNA form, the CDR3 reads TGTGCCAGCCGGGGGGTAGAAGATACGCAGTATTTT. Residues: CASRGVEDTQYF.